This T cell receptor beta chain was sequenced for a study of shared clonotypes between healthy human individuals. Study overall: CD8 memory received one plate per donor, CD8 naive two, CD4 memory three and CD4 naive three. Study outcomes and limitations: For sorted subsets, rarefaction showed incomplete sequencing despite large depth.

The repertoire was sequenced with immunoSEQ multiplex PCR; TCRdb's copy has only in-frame clones and lacks some. The sample comprises some 500,000 clones, 90% to 96% of which are singletons, and 0.05% to 0.07% rests with the top ten. The CDR3 contains 14 residues. Germline assignment: CDR1 LNHDA and CDR2 SQIVND (reference sequence). Trimming stripped 1 base from V and 2 bases from J, with 7 bases between. This clone was detected only once. The antigen is not known. Only Caucasian adults living in Nashville, Tennessee served as donors. This chain uses TRBV19 with TRBJ2-3; D possibly matches TRBD1 or TRBD2 (5 bases each). The origin of this receptor is a woman aged 30 to 39 in good health. The specimen sequenced was naive CD4+ T cells sorted from blood. The subset denotes: CD45RA+ positively selected. The CDR3 DNA is TGTGCCAGTAGTATAGCGGGACCCACAGATACGCAGTATTTT. Translation: CASSIAGPTDTQYF.